This T cell receptor (beta chain) originates from a study of T cell changes during pregnancy in multiple sclerosis. Profiled with immunoSEQ multiplex PCR; TCRdb holds only in-frame clones, not every one. The sample has 100,000 or so clones, 91% seen once. CDR1 is SGHTA, CDR2 FQGTGA, per germline. V was shortened by 5 bases and J by 1 base, with 11 bases between the two germline ends. The CDR3 is 14 residues long. The sequence derives from a female donor with multiple sclerosis, enrolled in a pregnancy study. V usage is TRBV7-3 and J usage is TRBJ1-1; D is undetermined. The sample here was peripheral blood, taken after pregnancy. The CDR3, as DNA: TGTGCCAGCAGCACCCAACCGGGGAACACTGAAGCTTTCTTT. This gives the protein CASSTQPGNTEAFF.